This TCR beta chain is drawn from a study of blood T cell repertoires in COVID-19. Looking at the study overall: The United States, Italy and Spain provided the acute and convalescent COVID-19 samples.

Participants had their cohort set by participant-reported clinical history. Germline values: CDR1 MRHNA, CDR2 SNTAGT. The CDR3 is 15 amino acids. V was pared by 6 bases and J by 1 base, with 6 bases of the junction left unmatched. How the authors handled the data: By means of reference gene primer amplification, nucleated cell counts were estimated. Some clones are missing from TCRdb's copy, which holds only in-frame ones; the method was immunoSEQ multiplex PCR. The V and J calls and clone size were taken over from that table, and D and trimming were inferred from the DNA. The table includes about 340,000 clones, around 85% detected once.

This TCR was sampled from a woman aged 40 to 50 with acute COVID-19. Specimen: PBMCs or T cells enriched from blood (not recorded which). V and J are TRBV6-4 and TRBJ1-1, with 9 nucleotides matching TRBD1. In DNA form, the CDR3 reads TGTGCCAGCAGGAGAGACAGGGGGGCGAACACTGAAGCTTTCTTT. Amino acid sequence: CASRRDRGANTEAFF.